A selection of T cell receptor beta chains follows, all from one sample in a study of blood T cell repertoires in COVID-19. Repertoires were generated with immunoSEQ multiplex PCR, while TCRdb's copy carries only in-frame clones and drops some. The data hold some 150,000 clones, with roughly 86% observed a single time. The specimen sequenced was peripheral blood. The receptors come from a man aged 35 to 55 who had recovered from COVID-19. CDR3s include the opening cysteine and the closing phenylalanine or tryptophan. D genes are given only for firm matches. Only some rows state a clone size, as once, few, many or a class for expanded clones.

v_call: TRBV29-1; d_call: .; j_call: TRBJ2-7; clone_size: .; cdr3_nt: TGCAGCGTTGTGTTTCGGGAAAGGTCCTACGAGCAGTACTTC; cdr3_aa: CSVVFRERSYEQYF
v_call: TRBV11-1; d_call: .; j_call: TRBJ2-6; clone_size: once; cdr3_nt: TGTGCCAGCAGCTTAGGAGGGTCGGGGGCCAACGTCCTGACTTTC; cdr3_aa: CASSLGGSGANVLTF
v_call: TRBV12-3/TRBV12-4; d_call: TRBD2; j_call: TRBJ2-2; clone_size: .; cdr3_nt: TGTGCCAACCGCGGGGGATCCACCGGGGAGCTGTTTTTT; cdr3_aa: CANRGGSTGELFF
v_call: TRBV23-1; d_call: TRBD1; j_call: TRBJ1-1; clone_size: .; cdr3_nt: TGCGCCAGCAGTCGCTTCCGGGACAGGGTTTTAACTGAAGCTTTCTTT; cdr3_aa: CASSRFRDRVLTEAFF
v_call: TRBV19; d_call: TRBD1; j_call: TRBJ2-5; clone_size: .; cdr3_nt: TGTGCCAGTAGTATGTTAGGGACAGCAAAGACCCAGTACTTC; cdr3_aa: CASSMLGTAKTQYF
v_call: TRBV7-8; d_call: TRBD1; j_call: TRBJ2-6; clone_size: few; cdr3_nt: TGTGCCAGCAGCTTAAGACAGGGGGCGGGTGGGGCCAACGTCCTGACTTTC; cdr3_aa: CASSLRQGAGGANVLTF
v_call: TRBV4-3; d_call: .; j_call: TRBJ2-7; clone_size: .; cdr3_nt: TGCGCCAGCAGCCAAGATAAACAGGGCTACGAGCAGTACTTC; cdr3_aa: CASSQDKQGYEQYF
v_call: TRBV7-8; d_call: TRBD1; j_call: TRBJ1-1; clone_size: .; cdr3_nt: TGTGCCAGCATTTACTTACGGACAGGAAATCGTGCCGCTGAAGCTTTCTTT; cdr3_aa: CASIYLRTGNRAAEAFF
v_call: TRBV18; d_call: .; j_call: TRBJ2-1; clone_size: .; cdr3_nt: TGTGCCAGCTCACCCGAAACAGTGGAGCAGTTCTTC; cdr3_aa: CASSPETVEQFF
v_call: TRBV30; d_call: .; j_call: TRBJ1-6; clone_size: .; cdr3_nt: TGTGCCGGAGGCCCCCCCTTTGGGTCCCGAAAACTCCACTTT; cdr3_aa: CAGGPPFGSRKLHF
v_call: TRBV7-8; d_call: TRBD2; j_call: TRBJ2-5; clone_size: .; cdr3_nt: TGTGCCAGCAGCTTACCGGACAGCGGGGGGGCAGAGACCCAGTACTTC; cdr3_aa: CASSLPDSGGAETQYF
v_call: TRBV24-1; d_call: TRBD1; j_call: TRBJ1-1; clone_size: .; cdr3_nt: TGTGCCACCAGTGACGCCAGGGGGCGAGGGACTGAAGCTTTCTTT; cdr3_aa: CATSDARGRGTEAFF
v_call: TRBV18; d_call: .; j_call: TRBJ1-6; clone_size: .; cdr3_nt: TGTGCCAGCTCACCACAACAGGGTGATAATTCACCCCTCCACTTT; cdr3_aa: CASSPQQGDNSPLHF
v_call: TRBV11-1; d_call: .; j_call: TRBJ1-2; clone_size: once; cdr3_nt: TGTGCCAGCAGCTTCGGGGGTAACTATGGCTACACCTTC; cdr3_aa: CASSFGGNYGYTF
v_call: TRBV28; d_call: TRBD1; j_call: TRBJ1-2; clone_size: .; cdr3_nt: TGTGCCAGCATTCCGGGACAGGGGGCGTTATCTAACTATGGCTACACCTTC; cdr3_aa: CASIPGQGALSNYGYTF
v_call: TRBV18; d_call: .; j_call: TRBJ1-2; clone_size: .; cdr3_nt: TGTGCCAGCTCACCTACCGGACAGTTAGGCTACACCTTC; cdr3_aa: CASSPTGQLGYTF
v_call: TRBV11-2; d_call: TRBD2; j_call: TRBJ2-3; clone_size: .; cdr3_nt: TGTGCCAGCAGCTTAGTGGGGCGACTAGCAGGGGATACGCAGTATTTT; cdr3_aa: CASSLVGRLAGDTQYF
v_call: TRBV4-1; d_call: TRBD1; j_call: TRBJ2-7; clone_size: few; cdr3_nt: TGCGCCAGCAGCCAATTCGACAGGGGGGTTTACGAGCAGTACTTC; cdr3_aa: CASSQFDRGVYEQYF
v_call: TRBV6-4; d_call: TRBD2; j_call: TRBJ2-5; clone_size: .; cdr3_nt: TGTGCCAGCAGTCCCTCCGGGACTAGCGGGGCTCACCACTTC; cdr3_aa: CASSPSGTSGAHHF
v_call: TRBV4-2; d_call: .; j_call: TRBJ1-1; clone_size: .; cdr3_nt: TGTGCCAGCAGCCAAGAATTCTCCGGGGGAGCTTTCTTT; cdr3_aa: CASSQEFSGGAFF
v_call: TRBV11-3; d_call: TRBD2; j_call: TRBJ2-5; clone_size: .; cdr3_nt: TGTGCCAGCAGGCCGGGGGGTCAAGAGACCCAGTACTTC; cdr3_aa: CASRPGGQETQYF
v_call: TRBV4-1; d_call: TRBD1; j_call: TRBJ1-1; clone_size: .; cdr3_nt: TGCGCCAGCAGCCAGCGGACAGGGCCAAACACTGAAGCTTTCTTT; cdr3_aa: CASSQRTGPNTEAFF
v_call: TRBV7-8; d_call: TRBD2; j_call: TRBJ2-7; clone_size: many; cdr3_nt: TGTGCCAGCAGCTTTGGTAGCGGGGGCCGTGGGGACGAGCAGTACTTC; cdr3_aa: CASSFGSGGRGDEQYF
v_call: TRBV4-3; d_call: .; j_call: TRBJ2-3; clone_size: .; cdr3_nt: TGCGCCAGCAGCCATATACGGACAGATACGCAGTATTTT; cdr3_aa: CASSHIRTDTQYF
v_call: TRBV7-2; d_call: TRBD2; j_call: TRBJ2-7; clone_size: .; cdr3_nt: TGTGCCAGCAGCCCGGCTAGCGGGTCGCCCTACGAGCAGTACTTC; cdr3_aa: CASSPASGSPYEQYF
v_call: TRBV11-1; d_call: TRBD1; j_call: TRBJ1-5; clone_size: .; cdr3_nt: TGTGCCAGCAGTCTACAGGGGGGGTTGGATCAGCCCCAGCATTTT; cdr3_aa: CASSLQGGLDQPQHF
v_call: TRBV6-6; d_call: TRBD2; j_call: TRBJ2-5; clone_size: .; cdr3_nt: TGTGCCAGCAGTTACAAGAGACTAGCCCGAGAGACCCAGTACTTC; cdr3_aa: CASSYKRLARETQYF
v_call: TRBV4-3; d_call: .; j_call: TRBJ1-3; clone_size: .; cdr3_nt: TGCGCCAGCAGCCAAGATCAACCGACTTCTGGAAACACCATATATTTT; cdr3_aa: CASSQDQPTSGNTIYF
v_call: TRBV24-1; d_call: .; j_call: TRBJ2-4; clone_size: once; cdr3_nt: TGTGCCACCAGTGACGTGGGCCCCACCAAAAACATTCAGTACTTC; cdr3_aa: CATSDVGPTKNIQYF
v_call: TRBV2; d_call: .; j_call: TRBJ2-6; clone_size: .; cdr3_nt: TGTGCCAGCAGTGAGGAGGATTGGCGGGTCGGGGCCAACGTCCTGACTTTC; cdr3_aa: CASSEEDWRVGANVLTF
v_call: TRBV11-2; d_call: .; j_call: TRBJ2-7; clone_size: once; cdr3_nt: TGTGCCAGCAGCTTAGCCCCTACTATTCACGAGCAGTACTTC; cdr3_aa: CASSLAPTIHEQYF
v_call: TRBV5-1; d_call: .; j_call: TRBJ2-2; clone_size: .; cdr3_nt: TGCGCCAGTATTAGCGGAGTGAACACCGGGGAGCTGTTTTTT; cdr3_aa: CASISGVNTGELFF